This T cell receptor (beta chain) was observed in a study of cytomegalovirus exposure and HLA in healthy donors. Study results and caveats: About 87% or about 30% of the time was how often most TCR beta V segments were productive, according to an earlier analysis. For TCR beta chains, V- and J-gene trimming was later linked to a missense DCLRE1C variant.

V was pared by 10 bases and J by 6 bases, with 23 bases between. The CDR3 runs to 15 residues. Germline CDR1 and CDR2: SNHLY and FYNNEI. Worth noting for this clone: Its antigen is not identified.

The PCR employed 60 Vbeta primers together with 13 Jbeta primers. How the authors handled the data: There were around 77 million unique TCR beta chains by a later count, and approximately 12 million of them were shared. The assay was immunoSEQ multiplex PCR, and TCRdb's table has in-frame clones only and misses some. V, J and clone size were drawn from that table, and D and trimming were deduced from the DNA. The table includes roughly 100,000 clones, 70% to 85% detected once. Sequencing input: PBMCs. The sequence derives from a middle-aged woman in good health and CMV-seronegative. The chain couples TRBV2 to TRBJ2-3; the D gene is possibly TRBD1 (6 bases). The CDR3 DNA reads TGTGCCATCCCCAACGAACAGGGCCTCGGTGATACGCAGTATTTT. This sequence encodes CAIPNEQGLGDTQYF.